This entry features one T cell receptor (beta chain) sequence. The antigen it recognizes is unknown. Per-base qualities were not stored, and no clone one base away is much larger. As encoded in the germline V gene, CDR1 is SQVTM while CDR2 is ANQGSEA. There are 13 amino acids in the CDR3, from cysteine to phenylalanine inclusive. The retained sequence is limited to the CDR3, 39 bases, with the frame set at the first base. V is pruned by 7 bases and J by 4 bases, leaving 6 bases of the junction without a gene match. The immunoSEQ Assay was the method used to sequence TCRbeta CDR3 regions. After extraction, genomic DNA underwent amplification by bias-controlled multiplex PCR, followed by high-throughput sequencing. On the study's bioinformatics: To quantify the absolute abundance of every unique TCRbeta CDR3 region, sequences were collapsed and filtered. T cell fraction was estimated by normalizing TCRbeta template counts to usable DNA, which was measured by amplifying reference genes present in all nucleated cells. Repertoire TCRs were annotated as SARS-CoV-2-specific when V gene, CDR3 amino acid sequence and J gene were exactly matched to a known reactive TCR set. The reference SARS-CoV-2 TCR set was obtained from MIRA and was filtered for enrichment in COVID-19-positive ImmuneCODE repertoires, whereby public or cross-reactive TCRs were removed. Based on the MIRA antigens, annotated TCRs were further analysed at the level of specific ORF or position within ORF. Depth was the summed frequency of annotated unique rearrangements, while breadth was defined as annotated unique rearrangements over total unique productive rearrangements. TCR breadth was compared between groups using two-sided Wilcoxon rank-sum tests. The table comes from immuneACCESS by way of TCRdb, which keeps in-frame sequences with V and J called. Part of the clones is missing from these tables; in studies checked, under half for an unresolved V gene and the rest for unknown reasons. That table gives V, J and clone size, and the DNA gave D and trimming. The sample table holds over 110,000 clones, of which about nine tenths were seen once. The ten most abundant clones make up approximately 5.1% of the sample.

This entry is derived from a study of Ad26.COV2.S vaccination and SARS-CoV-2 variants (dated by TCRdb to 2020 to 2022). As for the study more broadly: TCRbeta repertoire sequencing served as the tool for gauging how specific and how broad the SARS-CoV-2-reactive T cell receptors were following Ad26.COV2.S vaccination. A total of 32 samples were included in the TCR-sequenced set, comprising some 20 Ad26.COV2.S vaccine recipients, 5 placebo recipients and 8 SARS-CoV-2 convalescent individuals. Beyond this particular receptor, the publication reports: After vaccination, spike-specific CD8+ and CD4+ T cell responses were reported to show substantial breadth. According to the authors, total T cell responses may have been underestimated by the TCR breadth and depth analyses. Spike-specific TCR breadth was higher in Ad26.COV2.S recipients than in placebo recipients (P = 0.0014). Vaccine and placebo recipients had similar non-spike TCR breadth, a finding consistent with the vaccine containing only spike.

The time point label for this specimen denotes: individuals recovered from natural SARS-CoV-2 infection. The sequence derives from a human donor who had recovered from COVID-19. The rearrangement combines TRBV29-1 with TRBJ2-2, with 7 central nucleotides matching TRBD1. Here the sequenced sample was peripheral blood, taken after recovery from COVID-19. The CDR3 protein sequence reads: CSASGDSTGELFF. The DNA sequence is TGCAGCGCATCCGGGGACAGCACCGGGGAGCTGTTTTTT.